Listed below are T cell receptor beta chains from one sample, sequenced in a study of Ad26.COV2.S vaccination and SARS-CoV-2 variants. Here immunoSEQ multiplex PCR was the method, and the copy in TCRdb shows in-frame clones only, minus some. Among around 450,000 clones listed, roughly nine tenths were seen once. The input for sequencing was peripheral blood, taken in a trial of Ad26.COV2.S vaccine versus placebo. The receptors were gathered from a person aged 18-65 years who received the Ad26.COV2.S COVID-19 vaccine or a placebo. CDR3s include the opening cysteine and the closing phenylalanine or tryptophan. A D gene is named only where the DNA matches it firmly. Clone size appears in some rows only: once, few, many, or a class for an expanded clone.

clone size	D gene	V gene	J gene	CDR3 DNA	CDR3 protein
few	NA	TRBV19	TRBJ1-2	TGTGCCAGTAGAAACTACAGGGAATCCGATTATGGCTACACCTTC	CASRNYRESDYGYTF
NA	TRBD1	TRBV19	TRBJ1-1	TGTGCCAGTAGTATCGACAGGGACACTGAAGCTTTCTTT	CASSIDRDTEAFF
NA	TRBD1	TRBV5-6	TRBJ1-4	TGTGCCAGCAGCTTTCGGGACAGGGTCTCAGTTACTGATGAAAAACTGTTTTTT	CASSFRDRVSVTDEKLFF
NA	TRBD1	TRBV6-5	TRBJ2-7	TGTGCCAGCAGCCCGGGACAGGGGGCGCGGGAGCAGTACTTC	CASSPGQGAREQYF
NA	TRBD1	TRBV19	TRBJ1-3	TGTGCCAGTAGTATGGACAGGGCGGCTGGAAACACCATATATTTT	CASSMDRAAGNTIYF
NA	NA	TRBV10-3	TRBJ2-7	TGTGCCATCAGCAGCGGACTTAACTACGAGCAGTACTTC	CAISSGLNYEQYF
once	TRBD1	TRBV7-2	TRBJ2-5	TGTGCCAGCACCCCGGACAGGCAAGAGACCCAGTACTTC	CASTPDRQETQYF
NA	NA	TRBV2	TRBJ1-2	TGTGCCAGCAGTGAAGCTTCGACCTACGGAGGCTACACCTTC	CASSEASTYGGYTF
NA	NA	TRBV5-6	TRBJ2-2	TGTGCCAGCAGCTTTGGGGGATACACCGGGGAGCTGTTTTTT	CASSFGGYTGELFF
NA	TRBD1	TRBV6-1	TRBJ1-2	TGTGCCAGCAGTGAAGCCTGGACAGGATCCTACGGCTACACCTTC	CASSEAWTGSYGYTF
NA	TRBD1	TRBV7-9	TRBJ1-1	TGTGCCAGCAGCGGCGCAGGGGGCACTGAAGCTTTCTTT	CASSGAGGTEAFF
NA	NA	TRBV7-9	TRBJ2-7	TGTGCCAGCAGCTTAGTTGACTCCTACGAGCAGTACTTC	CASSLVDSYEQYF
NA	NA	TRBV11-2	TRBJ2-7	TGTGCCAGCAGCTTTCAGGGGCCTAGCGAGCAGTACTTC	CASSFQGPSEQYF
NA	NA	TRBV2	TRBJ1-2	TGTGCCAGCAGTGATCAGGGTTTGGGATATGGCTACACCTTC	CASSDQGLGYGYTF
NA	NA	TRBV7-2	TRBJ1-4	TGTGCCAGCAGCTTAGACCTGTGGGTTACTAATGAAAAACTGTTTTTT	CASSLDLWVTNEKLFF
NA	NA	TRBV30	TRBJ2-1	TGTGCCTGGAGGGGAGGCAATGAGCAGTTCTTC	CAWRGGNEQFF
once	NA	TRBV3-1/TRBV3-2	TRBJ1-2	TGTGCCAGCAGCCAGGGACGTGGCTACACCTTC	CASSQGRGYTF
few	TRBD1	TRBV18	TRBJ1-5	TGTGCCAGCTCACAGGGACAGGATGATCAGCCCCAGCATTTT	CASSQGQDDQPQHF
NA	TRBD1	TRBV30	TRBJ2-7	TGTGCCTGGGGGACAGGGGGCATAGTGCAGTACTTC	CAWGTGGIVQYF
NA	NA	TRBV19	TRBJ2-7	TGTGCCACCCGGGACTTTACCTACGAGCAGTACTTC	CATRDFTYEQYF
NA	NA	TRBV6-5	TRBJ2-2	TGTGCCAGCAGTTACGTAGTCTCCGGGGAGCTGTTTTTT	CASSYVVSGELFF
NA	NA	TRBV7-3	TRBJ2-3	TGTGCCAGCAGCTTAATTGGCGGTACTAGCACAGATACGCAGTATTTT	CASSLIGGTSTDTQYF
NA	NA	TRBV27	TRBJ1-1	TGTGCCAGCACCTCTTCGGGACTTTTGAACACTGAAGCTTTCTTT	CASTSSGLLNTEAFF
NA	NA	TRBV6-6	TRBJ1-3	TGTGCCAGCAGTCTGACAGCCTCTGGAAACACCATATATTTT	CASSLTASGNTIYF
NA	NA	TRBV6-5	TRBJ2-3	TGTGCCAGCAGTTACCAGATCGACCGGGATACGCAGTATTTT	CASSYQIDRDTQYF
NA	NA	TRBV18	TRBJ2-3	TGTGCCAGCTCACCACCGAGAAATGCAGATACGCAGTATTTT	CASSPPRNADTQYF
NA	TRBD1	TRBV27	TRBJ2-2	TGTGCCAGCAGACTGACAGGGGCCGGGGAGCTGTTTTTT	CASRLTGAGELFF
NA	NA	TRBV14	TRBJ2-1	TGTGCCAGCAGCAGGGGCCAACCGGGCCATGAGCAGTTCTTC	CASSRGQPGHEQFF
NA	TRBD2	TRBV9	TRBJ2-3	TGTGCCAGCGACACCGGGACTAGCGGGATGACAGATACGCAGTATTTT	CASDTGTSGMTDTQYF
NA	NA	TRBV5-4	TRBJ2-3	TGTGCCAGCAGCTTGAGCGGTGCAGATACGCAGTATTTT	CASSLSGADTQYF
once	TRBD2	TRBV7-9	TRBJ2-1	TGTGCCAGCAGCATGCCTACTAGCGGGAGCTCCTACAATGAGCAGTTCTTC	CASSMPTSGSSYNEQFF
NA	TRBD1	TRBV7-9	TRBJ1-1	TGTGCCAGCAGCCAAACTACAGGGGTGAACACTGAAGCTTTCTTT	CASSQTTGVNTEAFF
NA	NA	TRBV2	TRBJ1-2	TGTGCCAGCACTCTAAAGGGGGTGAACTATGGCTACACCTTC	CASTLKGVNYGYTF
NA	NA	TRBV5-1	TRBJ2-5	TGCGCCAGCAGACCTCCAGGGCACGAGACCCAGTACTTC	CASRPPGHETQYF
NA	NA	TRBV30	TRBJ2-7	TGTGCCTGGTCACAGCGTCAGGTCTACGAGCAGTACTTC	CAWSQRQVYEQYF
NA	TRBD1	TRBV6-1	TRBJ2-7	TGTGCCAGCAGTGAACTCGGGACAGTGGGCGAGCAGTACTTC	CASSELGTVGEQYF
NA	TRBD1	TRBV4-1	TRBJ2-7	TGCGCCAGCAGCCACCCGGGACAGCCGGGAGAGCAGTACTTC	CASSHPGQPGEQYF
NA	NA	TRBV7-2	TRBJ2-3	TGTGCCAGCAGCCCCCGGGACCTTCGGAATACGCAGTATTTT	CASSPRDLRNTQYF
NA	TRBD1	TRBV7-6	TRBJ2-1	TGTGCCAGCAGCCCTCCATGGACAGGAATCAATGAGCAGTTCTTC	CASSPPWTGINEQFF
NA	NA	TRBV2	TRBJ1-4	TGTGCCAGCAGTGAGTCAGGGTATGGTGAAAAACTGTTTTTT	CASSESGYGEKLFF
NA	NA	TRBV9	TRBJ1-2	TGTGCCAGCAGCGTAGTTGGTGGAAACTATGGCTACACCTTC	CASSVVGGNYGYTF
NA	NA	TRBV10-2	TRBJ1-1	TGCGCCAGCAGTGATCGGGCCGGAAGGAACACTGAAGCTTTCTTT	CASSDRAGRNTEAFF
NA	NA	TRBV7-2	TRBJ2-7	TGTGCCAGCAGCTTAGAACCTTCATCGGGGAGGGAGCAGTACTTC	CASSLEPSSGREQYF
NA	TRBD2	TRBV29-1	TRBJ2-7	TGCAGCGTTGAAGGCCTAGCGGGATCCTACGAGCAGTACTTC	CSVEGLAGSYEQYF
NA	NA	TRBV6-1	TRBJ1-6	TGTGCCAGCAGTCACAATAACCTCTATAATTCACCCCTCCACTTT	CASSHNNLYNSPLHF
NA	TRBD2	TRBV6-1	TRBJ2-7	TGTGCCAGCAGTGACCTAGCGGCCTCCTCTTACGAGCAGTACTTC	CASSDLAASSYEQYF
NA	NA	TRBV28	TRBJ2-1	TGTGCCAGCAGTTTTTTGGATGAGCAGTTCTTC	CASSFLDEQFF